A selection of T cell receptor beta chains follows, all from one sample in a study of vaccination and CD4 T cells after COVID-19. The antigens of these receptors remain unknown. One entry per CDR3 protein results from TCRdb running MiXCR on the PCR reads. The data show about 10,000 distinct CDR3 sequences, with about 40% seen just once and about 20% held by the top ten. Material for sequencing was CD4+ T cells from blood, cultured in vitro. These receptors were taken from a human donor who had recovered from COVID-19. Each CDR3 is given without its conserved first and last residue. The order of the fields is V gene, J gene, D gene, clone size, CDR3 protein. A D gene is named only where the DNA matches it firmly. A row's size may be missing; if present it is once, few, many or a size class.

TRBV5-5	TRBJ2-7	-	-	ASTFRDGGEQY
TRBV20-1	TRBJ1-1	-	few	SARATGNGEAF
TRBV2	TRBJ1-3	TRBD1	-	ASSQRGPLFGNTIY
TRBV15	TRBJ2-7	-	few	ATSRDLGRPVGAYEQY
TRBV7-2	TRBJ1-5	-	-	ASSLGQGNQPQH
TRBV6-5	TRBJ1-2	-	-	ASSSFTSGYT
TRBV12-3/TRBV12-4	TRBJ1-5	-	-	ASTSSNRDQPQH
TRBV7-2	TRBJ2-1	TRBD2	-	ASRTSGGGEQF
TRBV6-1	TRBJ2-3	TRBD2	few	ASTRTSGTDTQY
TRBV20-1	TRBJ1-4	-	-	SATGPNEKLF
TRBV11-2	TRBJ1-2	-	-	ASSLFGLSPGRGAYGYT
TRBV5-1	TRBJ2-5	TRBD2	-	ASRPSGGTQETQY
TRBV19	TRBJ2-5	TRBD2	-	ASSKPSGDGETQY
TRBV12-3/TRBV12-4	TRBJ2-6	-	few	ASSLVGSGANVLT
TRBV5-4	TRBJ2-1	TRBD2	once	ASSYSGTYNEQF
TRBV10-3	TRBJ1-1	-	-	AISGYGTEAF
TRBV5-1	TRBJ1-2	TRBD1	-	ASNQGAPNYGYT
TRBV20-1	TRBJ1-1	-	-	SARAPGGNTEAF
TRBV5-4	TRBJ2-2	TRBD2	-	ASSRGLAGGPRAGELF
TRBV6-1	TRBJ1-2	-	-	ASSGGEARTNYGYT
TRBV7-2	TRBJ2-3	TRBD2	few	ASSLGLANTDTQY
TRBV25-1	TRBJ1-2	TRBD1	few	ASRRTGSKSYGYT
TRBV5-4	TRBJ1-2	-	few	ASSRDSRDYGYT
TRBV4-1	TRBJ2-1	-	-	ASSQVGVGEQF
TRBV6-1	TRBJ1-2	-	few	ASSRTANYGYT
TRBV6-2/TRBV6-3	TRBJ2-2	TRBD2	few	ASSYSRAGLANTGELF
TRBV21-1	TRBJ1-2	-	-	ASSNFYGYT
TRBV9	TRBJ2-5	-	-	ASSVGQGGETQY
TRBV12-3/TRBV12-4	TRBJ1-2	-	few	ASSTGSPFGYT
TRBV15	TRBJ2-6	-	few	ATAPDYSSGANVLT
TRBV20-1	TRBJ2-7	-	-	SARDPGRSYEQY
TRBV10-1	TRBJ1-1	-	-	ASSQMDGEAF
TRBV25-1	TRBJ2-7	TRBD1	-	ASSDQDRGLYEQY
TRBV6-5	TRBJ1-6	-	few	ASSYTQTQGLSPLH
TRBV10-2	TRBJ2-2	-	few	ASSATVGELF
TRBV4-1	TRBJ1-2	-	few	ASSHIMTGPLGYGYT
TRBV15	TRBJ2-2	-	-	ATSRVRDIGRSATGELF
TRBV30	TRBJ2-7	-	few	AWSMLSLGSEQY
TRBV5-4	TRBJ1-5	-	-	ASSFGGDPNQPQH
TRBV12-3/TRBV12-4	TRBJ2-5	TRBD2	-	ASGSSGGDETQY
TRBV6-1	TRBJ2-7	-	-	ASSGPAYEQY
TRBV7-6	TRBJ2-1	-	-	ASSLGSLGEQF
TRBV3-1	TRBJ2-2	TRBD1	-	ASSQDRLGGIGELF
TRBV30	TRBJ2-3	TRBD2	-	AWSNLVPGLAASTDTQY
TRBV5-1	TRBJ1-5	-	-	ASSFDSSSNQPQH
TRBV12-3/TRBV12-4	TRBJ2-5	-	-	ASSFASMETQY
TRBV5-1	TRBJ2-3	-	-	ASSLAVYADTQY
TRBV6-1	TRBJ1-2	TRBD1	few	ASGTGGIYGYT
TRBV19	TRBJ1-4	-	few	ASSIYREEKLF
TRBV6-5	TRBJ1-5	-	-	ASSYSRDQPQH
TRBV27	TRBJ1-5	-	few	ASGSNNQPQH
TRBV20-1	TRBJ1-2	-	few	SASSTRGYGYT
TRBV3-1	TRBJ2-3	TRBD2	-	ASSPPWTSGGWGDTQY
TRBV7-9	TRBJ2-2	-	-	ASSLKGGGELF